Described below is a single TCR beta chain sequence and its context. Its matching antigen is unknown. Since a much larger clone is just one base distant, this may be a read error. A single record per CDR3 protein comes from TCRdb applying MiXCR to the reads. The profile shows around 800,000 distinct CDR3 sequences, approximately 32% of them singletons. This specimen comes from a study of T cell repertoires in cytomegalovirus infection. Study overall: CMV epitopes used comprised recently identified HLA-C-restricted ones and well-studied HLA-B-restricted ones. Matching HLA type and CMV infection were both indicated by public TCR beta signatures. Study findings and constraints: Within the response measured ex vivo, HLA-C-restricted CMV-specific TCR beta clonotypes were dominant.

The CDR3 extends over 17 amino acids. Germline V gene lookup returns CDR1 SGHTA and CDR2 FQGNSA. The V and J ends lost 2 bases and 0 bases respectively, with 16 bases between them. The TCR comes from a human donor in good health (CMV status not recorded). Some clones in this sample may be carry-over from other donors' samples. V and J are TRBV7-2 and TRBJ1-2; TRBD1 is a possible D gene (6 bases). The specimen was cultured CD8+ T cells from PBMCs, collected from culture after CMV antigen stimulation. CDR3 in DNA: TGTGCCAGCAGCTTATCCAGGACAGCTTATACTAACTATGGCTACACCTTC. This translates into CASSLSRTAYTNYGYTF.